Listed here are 12 T cell receptor beta chains from one sample, sequenced in a study of blood T cell repertoires in COVID-19. Sequencing was performed with immunoSEQ multiplex PCR; in TCRdb, only in-frame clones are kept and a portion is missing. The profile shows under 300,000 clones, around 86% of them singletons. The sequenced sample was peripheral blood. The origin of the receptors is a man aged 25 to 45 who had recovered from COVID-19.

This clone was counted between two and nine times. V usage is TRBV21-1 and J usage is TRBJ2-3; the tabulated D call, TRBD1, remains unverified against the DNA. TRBV21-1 is given as a pseudogene. CDR3 length equals 16 residues. The CDR3 region has the DNA TGTGCCAGCAGCAAAGCCGGACAGACTAGCACAGATACGCAGTATTTT. This encodes CASSKAGQTSTDTQYF.

J is TRBJ1-6 and V is TRBV2; no clear D. Trimming pared 0 bases from V and 8 bases from J, leaving 5 bases between. The length of the CDR3 is 13 residues. Germline values: CDR1 SNHLY, CDR2 FYNNEI. The CDR3 region has the DNA TGTGCCAGCAGTGAAGCCAATTATTCACCCCTCCACTTT. Its protein product is CASSEANYSPLHF.

The gene calls are TRBV7-2 and TRBJ1-2; 9 bases map to TRBD1. Germline loops: CDR1 SGHTA, CDR2 FQGNSA. This CDR3 region has 17 residues. V shed 1 base, J shed 9 bases, and the junction held 15 bases outside the gene matches. Here the CDR3 reads CASSLVLPRRDRDSYTF. In DNA, the CDR3 is TGTGCCAGCAGCTTAGTTCTCCCTCGCCGGGACAGGGATAGCTACACCTTC.

The chain recombines TRBV3-1 (or the pseudogene TRBV3-2) with TRBJ1-1, with TRBD1 matching 10 bases. The CDR3 is made up of 15 amino acids. Trimming took 6 bases from V and 0 from J; bases not matched to a gene: 4. Germline CDR1 reads LGHDT; CDR2 reads YNNKEL (reference sequence). CDR3 in amino acids: CASRNGQGVNTEAFF. The CDR3 region has the DNA TGTGCCAGCAGAAACGGACAGGGGGTGAACACTGAAGCTTTCTTT.

This chain links TRBV11-2 with TRBJ1-1; 9 bases match TRBD1. The CDR3 spans 14 residues. Germline V gene sequence: CDR1 SGHAT, CDR2 FQNNGV. The ends lost 6 bases at V and 4 bases at J; junction bases unmatched: 6. CDR3 sequence: CASRKLTGGTEAFF. In DNA, the CDR3 is TGTGCCAGCAGAAAACTGACAGGGGGCACTGAAGCTTTCTTT.

V gene TRBV20-1 combines with J gene TRBJ2-5, with D possibly TRBD1 on 7 matching bases. The CDR3 runs 11 residues. Trimming removed 3 bases at V and 9 bases at J, with 11 bases between. Per the germline V gene, CDR1 is DFQATT and CDR2 is SNEGSKA (reference sequence). Written as DNA, the CDR3 is TGCAGTGCTAGCAGGGGGGAGGCCCAGTACTTC. Protein product: CSASRGEAQYF.

In the case of this clone: Other nucleotide sequences in the sample specify the same CDR3. The genes are TRBV6-1 and TRBJ1-2; D is unresolved. Germline values: CDR1 MNHNS, CDR2 SASEGT. V gave up 0 bases and J gave up 3 bases, with 8 bases separating them. The CDR3 runs to 14 residues. The CDR3 nucleotides are TGTGCCAGCAGTGAAGCCAGAGGATACTATGGCTACACCTTC. The encoded protein is CASSEARGYYGYTF.

The rearrangement joins TRBV5-8 to TRBJ1-5; 8 bases align to TRBD1. Germline CDR1 reads SGHTS; CDR2 reads YDEGEE. With V trimmed by 3 bases and J by 11 bases, 7 bases remained unmatched. The CDR3 runs to 13 residues. CDR3 DNA: TGTGCCAGCAGCTATACCGAGACAGGGGCCCAGCATTTT. Translating gives CASSYTETGAQHF.

This clone was picked up a small number of times. The chain has TRBV28 and TRBJ2-3; D is unclear. Germline assignment: CDR1 MDHEN and CDR2 SYDVKM. Trimming stripped 3 bases from V and 5 bases from J, with 9 bases between. CDR3 size: 13 residues. CDR3 DNA: TGTGCCAGCAGTTTGCCCCGACTAGATACGCAGTATTTT. Translating gives CASSLPRLDTQYF.

This sequence joins TRBV7-6 and TRBJ2-7; D is undetermined. The germline V gene has CDR1 SGHVS and CDR2 FNYEAQ. This CDR3 has 15 residues. V gave up 1 base and J gave up 4 bases, with 14 bases separating them. CDR3 protein: CASSLGPAEQYEQYF. For the CDR3, the DNA is TGTGCCAGCAGCTTAGGCCCGGCGGAGCAGTACGAGCAGTACTTC. The full variable domain, completed using reference TRBV7-6 and TRBJ2-7, is GAGVSQSPRYKVTKRGQDVALRCDPISGHVSLYWYRQALGQGPEFLTYFNYEAQQDKSGLPNDRFSAERPEGSISTLTIQRTEQRDSAMYRCASSLGPAEQYEQYFGPGTRLTVT.

In the case of this clone: The same CDR3 also results from other DNA sequences found in this sample. V usage is TRBV12-3 or TRBV12-4 and J usage is TRBJ1-1, with D possibly being TRBD1 (6 bases). The CDR3 extends over 13 amino acids. Trimming took 6 bases from V and 4 from J, leaving 12 bases between them. The CDR3 DNA sequence: TGTGCCAGCAGCCTAGGGGGGGGCACTGAAGCTTTCTTT. Its protein product is CASSLGGGTEAFF.

The V and J genes are TRBV4-1 and TRBJ2-2; the D is unclear. The CDR3 runs 11 residues. V shed 8 bases and J shed 5 bases, with 6 bases lying between them. CDR1 is MGHRA and CDR2 is YSYEKL in the germline V gene. The CDR3: CASGSTGELFF. The CDR3 coding sequence is TGCGCCAGCGGCTCTACCGGGGAGCTGTTTTTT.